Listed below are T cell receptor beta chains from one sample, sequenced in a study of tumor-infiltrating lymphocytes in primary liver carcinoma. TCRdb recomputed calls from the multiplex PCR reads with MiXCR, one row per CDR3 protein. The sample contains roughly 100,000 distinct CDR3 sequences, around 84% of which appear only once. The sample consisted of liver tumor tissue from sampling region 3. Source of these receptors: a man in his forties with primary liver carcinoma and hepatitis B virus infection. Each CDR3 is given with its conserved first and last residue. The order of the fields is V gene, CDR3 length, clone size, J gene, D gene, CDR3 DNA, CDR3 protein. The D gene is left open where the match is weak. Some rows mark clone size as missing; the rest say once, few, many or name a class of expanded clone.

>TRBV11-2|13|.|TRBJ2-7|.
TGTGCCAGTAGCTTTCACCAGCTCTACGAGCAGTACTTC
CASSFHQLYEQYF
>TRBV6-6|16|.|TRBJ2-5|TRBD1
TGTGCCTGCAATATCCGGGACAGGGGTACCCAAGAGACCCAGTACTTC
CACNIRDRGTQETQYF
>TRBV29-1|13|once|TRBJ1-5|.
TGCAGCGTTGGTGGGACATCTAATCAGCCCCAGCATTTT
CSVGGTSNQPQHF
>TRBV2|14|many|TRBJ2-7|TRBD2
TGTGCCAGCAGAGGGACTAGCGGGAGTCCTGAGCAGTACTTC
CASRGTSGSPEQYF
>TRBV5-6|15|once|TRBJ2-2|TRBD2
TGTGCTAGCAGCCGGACTAGCGGGAGGACCGGGAAGCTGTTTTTT
CASSRTSGRTGKLFF
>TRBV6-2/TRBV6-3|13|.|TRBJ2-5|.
TGTGCCTGCAGTTACCCACAGGAAGAGACCCTGTACTTC
CACSYPQEETLYF
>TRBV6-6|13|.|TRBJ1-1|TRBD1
TGTGTCAGCATGGGACAGATGAACACTGAAGTTTTCTTT
CVSMGQMNTEVFF
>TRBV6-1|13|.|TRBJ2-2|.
TGTGCCAGCAGTACCACGAAGACCGGGGAGCTGTTTTTT
CASSTTKTGELFF
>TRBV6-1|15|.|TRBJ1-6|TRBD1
TGTGCCAGCACCACGAGACAGGGGACTTATTCACCCCTCCACTTT
CASTTRQGTYSPLHF
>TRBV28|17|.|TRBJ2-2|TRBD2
TGTGCCACCAGTTCCGGACTAGCGGGAGGTAACACCGGGGAGCTATTTTTT
CATSSGLAGGNTGELFF
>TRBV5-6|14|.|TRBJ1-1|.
TGTGCAAGCAGCTTGGGGGAGGTTGGTCCAGGAGCTTTCTTT
CASSLGEVGPGAFF
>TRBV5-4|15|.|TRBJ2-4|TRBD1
TGTGCCAGCAGTTTGGTGAGGGGGCGAATAGACATTCAGTACTTC
CASSLVRGRIDIQYF
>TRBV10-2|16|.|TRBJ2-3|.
TGCGCCAGCAGTGACTTGAGAGGGATCGGCACAGATACGCAGTATTTT
CASSDLRGIGTDTQYF
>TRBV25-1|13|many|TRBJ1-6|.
TGTGCCAGCAGTGGACAGCCTAATTCACCCCTCCACTTT
CASSGQPNSPLHF
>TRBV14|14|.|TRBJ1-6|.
TGTACCAGCAGCCACTCAGGGGAAAATTCACACCTTCACTTT
CTSSHSGENSHLHF
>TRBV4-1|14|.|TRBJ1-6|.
TGCTCCAGCAGCCAAGGTCAGGGTGATTCACCCCTCCACTTT
CSSSQGQGDSPLHF
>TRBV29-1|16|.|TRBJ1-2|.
TGCAGCGTTGATGACTCAGGGACTAATAGGAACTATGGGCACACCTTC
CSVDDSGTNRNYGHTF
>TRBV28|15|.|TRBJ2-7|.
TGTGCCAATAGTCCCGGAGGGGGACGCCTCTACGAGCAGTACTTC
CANSPGGGRLYEQYF
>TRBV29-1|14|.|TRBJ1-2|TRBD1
TGCAGCGTGTCGGGACAGGGGGCCAACTATGGCTACACCTTC
CSVSGQGANYGYTF
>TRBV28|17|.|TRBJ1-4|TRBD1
TGTGCCAGCAGTGGTCAGGACAGGAGTGCAACTAATGAAAAACTGTTTTTT
CASSGQDRSATNEKLFF
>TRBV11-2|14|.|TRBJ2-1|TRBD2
TGTACCAGCAACTTAACTAGCGGGAGCCATGAGCAGTTCTTC
CTSNLTSGSHEQFF
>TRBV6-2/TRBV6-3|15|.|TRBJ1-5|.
TGTGCCAACAGTAGGGTCTACAGGGAGGGTCAGCCCCAGCATTTT
CANSRVYREGQPQHF
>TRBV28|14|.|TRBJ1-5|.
TGTACCAACAGAATGACAGGAGCGAGTCAGCCCCAGCATTTT
CTNRMTGASQPQHF
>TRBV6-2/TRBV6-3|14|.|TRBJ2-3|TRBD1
TGTGCTAACAGTTACTCCACGACAGGGTTGGGTCAGTATTTT
CANSYSTTGLGQYF
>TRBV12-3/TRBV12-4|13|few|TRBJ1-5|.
TGTGGCAGCAGTTTAACTCGGGATCAGCCCCGGCATTTT
CGSSLTRDQPRHF
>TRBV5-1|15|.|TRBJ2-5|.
TGCGCCTGCAACTTCCCCGGGCGGAACCAAGAGACCCAGTACTTC
CACNFPGRNQETQYF
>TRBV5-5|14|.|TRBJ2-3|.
TGTGCCAACAGCTTGGAGACGGGAACAGATGCGCAGTATTTT
CANSLETGTDAQYF
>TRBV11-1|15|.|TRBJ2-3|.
TGTGCCAGCAGCCATGGGGGAGGAGGCACAGATACGCAGTATTTT
CASSHGGGGTDTQYF
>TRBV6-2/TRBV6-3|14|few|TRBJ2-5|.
TGTGCCAGCAGTTCACGGATAGTTATGGAGACCCAGAACTTC
CASSSRIVMETQNF
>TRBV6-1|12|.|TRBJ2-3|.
TGTGACAGCAACTCCAGCACAGATACGCAGTATTTT
CDSNSSTDTQYF
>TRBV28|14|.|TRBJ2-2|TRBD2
TGTGCCTGTAGGCCCGGGGGGTCAATCGGGGAGCTGTTTTTT
CACRPGGSIGELFF
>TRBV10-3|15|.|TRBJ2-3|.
TGTGCCATCAGTGACCGGGACGGGAGCATAGTTACGCAGTATTTT
CAISDRDGSIVTQYF
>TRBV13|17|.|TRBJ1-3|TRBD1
TGTGCCAGCAGCCAATGGACAGGGTGCTATGCTGGAAACACCGTATATTTT
CASSQWTGCYAGNTVYF
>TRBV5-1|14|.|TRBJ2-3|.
TGCACCAGCAGCTTTAATGACAGTTCGGATACGCAGTGTTTT
CTSSFNDSSDTQCF
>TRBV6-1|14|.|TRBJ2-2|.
TGTGCCAGCAATGGGTTAGCGATCACTGGGGAGCTGTTTTTT
CASNGLAITGELFF
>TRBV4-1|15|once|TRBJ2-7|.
TGCACCAGCAGCCAGGCTGTTCTAGGTGACAATGAGCAGTACTTC
CTSSQAVLGDNEQYF
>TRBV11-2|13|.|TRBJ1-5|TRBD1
TGTGCCAATGGACAGGGGCCCCGGGGACCCCAGCAATTT
CANGQGPRGPQQF
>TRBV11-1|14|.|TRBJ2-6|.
TGTGCCAGCTGCTGGAACTCTGGGGCCAACATCATGACTTTC
CASCWNSGANIMTF
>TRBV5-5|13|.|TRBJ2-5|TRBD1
TGTGTCAGCAGCCGGACAGGACAAGAGACCCAGAACTTC
CVSSRTGQETQNF
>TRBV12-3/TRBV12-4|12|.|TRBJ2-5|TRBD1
TGTGTCAGCGGTCCCGATTCCGGGACAGGGTTGTTC
CVSGPDSGTGLF
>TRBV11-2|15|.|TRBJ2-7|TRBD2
TGTGCTAGCAGCTTAGGACTAGAACAGTCCTACGAGCAGTACTTC
CASSLGLEQSYEQYF
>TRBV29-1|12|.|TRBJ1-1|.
TGCGGCGTCGTCGTGGGGCCTCCTGAAGCTTTCTTT
CGVVVGPPEAFF
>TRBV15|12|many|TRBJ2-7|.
TGTGCCACCAGCAGAGATAGGCGCGAGCAGTACTTC
CATSRDRREQYF
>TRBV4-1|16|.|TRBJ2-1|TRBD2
TGCGTCAGCAACCATGCGAGTGGCGGGAGGTACAATGAGCAGTTCTTC
CVSNHASGGRYNEQFF
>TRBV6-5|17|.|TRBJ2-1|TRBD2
TGTGCCAGCAGTTACTTTCCGGGACTAGTGGGAGGAGGTGAGCACTTCTTC
CASSYFPGLVGGGEHFF